This T cell receptor (beta chain) was recorded in a study of T cell changes during pregnancy in multiple sclerosis. CDR1 is SNHLY and CDR2 is FYNNEI in the germline V gene. V lost 6 bases to trimming and J lost 5 bases, with 11 bases between them. The CDR3 consists of 14 residues. The assay was immunoSEQ multiplex PCR, and TCRdb's table has in-frame clones only and misses some. The table has some 39,000 clones, 75% to 95% seen once; the top ten hold roughly 0.37%. The V call is TRBV2, the J call TRBJ1-6, with a tentative D call TRBD1 (6 bases). The TCR was taken from a female donor in good health, enrolled as a control in a pregnancy study. The material sequenced was CD4+ T cells from peripheral blood mononuclear cells, taken in the third trimester of pregnancy. Written as DNA, the CDR3 is TGTGCCAGCAGACGGACAGACAATAATTCACCCCTCCACTTT. Its protein product is CASRRTDNNSPLHF.